This T cell receptor beta chain was observed in a study of Graves' ophthalmopathy and Graves' hyperthyroidism. CDR3 length: 16 amino acids. The germline V gene encodes CDR1 SQVTM and CDR2 ANQGSEA. The ends were cut back, 0 bases at V and 2 bases at J, with 11 bases in the middle. The sequenced template was RNA, covering the TCR beta CDR3 region. The workflow started with a first-round RT-PCR run with HTBI primers and then moved on to a second-round multiplex PCR. TCRdb recomputed calls from the multiplex PCR reads with MiXCR, one row per CDR3 protein. The sample lists about 700,000 distinct CDR3 sequences; over 40% were seen once. This clonotype was found many times. Its antigen is still unknown. General study findings and limits: Using 13 signatures, a model distinguished ophthalmopathy from stable hyperthyroidism, reaching roughly 90% sensitivity and roughly 80% specificity. Ophthalmopathy progression cases were predicted by the model with roughly 71% sensitivity and almost 75% specificity. Blood samples also showed most expanded thyroid clonotypes exceeding 0.001 frequency.

The receptor was isolated from an adult man with Graves' ophthalmopathy. The gene calls are TRBV29-1 and TRBJ2-6; TRBD2 is a possible D gene (6 bases). Sequenced: peripheral blood. The CDR3 here is CSVEEKGTPGANVLTF. In DNA form, the CDR3 reads TGCAGCGTTGAAGAAAAGGGGACTCCTGGGGCCAACGTCCTGACTTTC. The variable domain in full, completed from reference TRBV29-1 and TRBJ2-6, reads SAVISQKPSRDICQRGTSLTIQCQVDSQVTMMFWYRQQPGQSLTLIATANQGSEATYESGFVIDKFPISRPNLTFSTLTVSNMSPEDSSIYLCSVEEKGTPGANVLTFGAGSRLTVL.